The TCR beta chain under discussion was sequenced for a study of vaccination effects on CD4 cells after COVID-19. As for the study in general: Every participant took two doses of the BNT162b2 or mRNA-1273 vaccine. Findings and limits, study-wide: Marked clonal contraction was seen in infection- and vaccine-induced clones late after vaccination. The study had few convalescent patients and no early post-infection timepoints.

This CDR3 has 11 amino acids. Germline CDR1 and CDR2: DFQATT and SNEGSKA (reference sequence). V shed 6 bases and J shed 4 bases, with 7 bases lying between them. This clone was picked up a small number of times. Its matching antigen is unknown. Assay: immunoSEQ multiplex PCR; the TCRdb copy retains only in-frame clones and omits some. Here the sample spans some 68,000 clones, roughly 76% being singletons. Pools of viral peptides were used by the ViraFEST assay to expand antigen-specific CD4+ T cells ahead of sequencing. Upon completion of 10 to 11 days in culture, CD4+ T cells were isolated. Absence of prior SARS-CoV-2 infection characterized the vaccine recipients, who showed negative nucleocapsid antibodies.

The source was CD4+ T cells from PBMCs cultured with HCoV-OC43 spike peptides, collected before COVID-19 vaccination. Subset reported: HCoV-OC43 spike overlapping peptide pool stimulation. The chain employs TRBV20-1 and TRBJ2-1; D remains unclear. The clonotype comes from a human donor who received a COVID-19 vaccine. CDR3 region: CSAITYNEQFF. CDR3 bases: TGCAGTGCAATAACGTACAATGAGCAGTTCTTC.